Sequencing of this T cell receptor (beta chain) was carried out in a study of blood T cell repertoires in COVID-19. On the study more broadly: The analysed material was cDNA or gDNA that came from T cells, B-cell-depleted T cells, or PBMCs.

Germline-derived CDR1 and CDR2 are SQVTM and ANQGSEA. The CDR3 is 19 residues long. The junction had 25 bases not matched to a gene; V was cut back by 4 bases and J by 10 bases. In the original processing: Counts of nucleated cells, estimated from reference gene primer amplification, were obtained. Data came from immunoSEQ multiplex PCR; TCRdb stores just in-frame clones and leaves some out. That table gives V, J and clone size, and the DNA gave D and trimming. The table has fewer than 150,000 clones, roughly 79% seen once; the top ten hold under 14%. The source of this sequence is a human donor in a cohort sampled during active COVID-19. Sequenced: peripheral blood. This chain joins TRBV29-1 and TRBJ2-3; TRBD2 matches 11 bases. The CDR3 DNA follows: TGCAGCGTTGCGGTGCTAGCGGGGGGCCGCCGAGGTGTTGAAGCATCGCAGTATTTT. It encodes CSVAVLAGGRRGVEASQYF.